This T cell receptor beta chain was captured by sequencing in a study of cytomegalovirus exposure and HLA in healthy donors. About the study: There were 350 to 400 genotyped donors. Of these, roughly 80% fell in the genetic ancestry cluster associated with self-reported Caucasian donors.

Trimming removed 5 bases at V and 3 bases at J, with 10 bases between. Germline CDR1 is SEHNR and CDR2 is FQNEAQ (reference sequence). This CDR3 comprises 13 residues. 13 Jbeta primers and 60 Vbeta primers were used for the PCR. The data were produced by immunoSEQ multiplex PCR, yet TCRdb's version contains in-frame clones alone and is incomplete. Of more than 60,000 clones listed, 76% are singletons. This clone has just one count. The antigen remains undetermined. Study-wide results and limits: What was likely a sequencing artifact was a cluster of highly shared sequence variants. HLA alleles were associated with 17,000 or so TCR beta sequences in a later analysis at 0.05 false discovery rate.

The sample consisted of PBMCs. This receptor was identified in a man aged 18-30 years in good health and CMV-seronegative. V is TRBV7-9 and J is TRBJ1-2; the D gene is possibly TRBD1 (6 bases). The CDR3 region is CASSGRQDYGYTF. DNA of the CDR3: TGTGCCAGCAGCGGCCGACAGGACTATGGCTACACCTTC. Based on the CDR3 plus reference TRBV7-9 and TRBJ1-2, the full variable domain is DTGVSQNPRHKITKRGQNVTFRCDPISEHNRLYWYRQTLGQGPEFLTYFQNEAQLEKSRLLSDRFSAERPKGSFSTLEIQRTEQGDSAMYLCASSGRQDYGYTFGSGTRLTVV.